The present entry profiles one T cell receptor beta chain with its context. Its antigen has not been determined. There are no base qualities to consult, and no much larger clone falls within one base. This record comes from a study of shared clonotypes between healthy human individuals (dated by TCRdb to between 2020 and 2021). Background for the entire study: A couple of women and a few men aged 18 to 49 years were included in the cohort. Per donor, leukapheresis produced somewhere between about 0.8 and 9 billion PBMCs. To increase sequencing depth and limit assay-specific biases, TCR repertoire library preparation and sequencing were carried out by different laboratories using diverse techniques. To estimate repertoire size and how much clonotype sharing occurs between individuals, the study deeply sequenced the blood TCR repertoires of roughly 5 healthy adults. For each donor, three plates each were used for CD4 naive and CD4 memory, two plates were used for CD8 naive, and one plate was used for CD8 memory.

Broader findings and caveats from the paper: Pairwise subsampling led to the expectation that sequencing depth would affect the degree of clonotype sharing among donors. Incomplete sequencing was indicated by rarefaction of sorted-subset datasets, despite the large sequencing depth. Sharing across a few donors was observed for approximately 5% of naive CD4, 3% to 3.5% of naive CD8, over 2% of memory CD4, and around 0.44% of memory CD8 clonotypes. Higher generation probabilities were observed for clonotypes shared by all four sorted-subset donors than for non-shared clonotypes. Naive subsets generally had larger estimated clonotype richness than memory subsets did. Sampling was limited to blood, and TCR repertoires in tissue likely differ from TCR repertoires in blood. The genetic and exposure-history diversity represented was limited by the small number of donors.

Using the deep immunoSEQ assay, TCR CDR3 regions were amplified from genomic DNA by multiplex PCR. For each cell subset, the extracted genomic DNA was distributed evenly across all wells of several immunoSEQ 96-well plates, and each plate served as one replicate. For sorted subsets, each replicate PCR was loaded with around 200 ng genomic DNA, equivalent to about 30,000 T cell genomes. Purified libraries were quantified with a Qubit 3.0 fluorometer, sized on a Bioanalyzer 2100, and re-quantified with the KAPA Library Quantification kit. Every immunoSEQ 96-well plate was sequenced on a separate single-read 150-cycle Illumina NextSeq 550 flow cell. The published analysis was carried out like this. The immunoSEQ output contained only junctional sequences without quality scores, so filtering could not match that applied to full-length reads. Sequences were annotated with PyIR, a Python wrapper for IgBLAST v1.9, using IMGT germline references to assign V/J genes and CDR3. Reads with weak V/J assignments (E-value above 1e-6), missing CDR3, stop codons, out-of-frame junctions, or ambiguous translated residues were removed. V3J clonotypes were defined as sequences sharing an identical inferred V gene, J gene, and CDR3 amino acid sequence. The percentage overlap between two repertoires was calculated by dividing the number of shared unique clonotypes by the size of the smaller repertoire. Richness of each repertoire was evaluated using RTK rarefaction, the Chao1 estimator, and Recon v2.1 estimates of unobserved clonotypes. Generation probabilities for all TCRbeta clonotypes obtained by the gDNA method from a handful of donors were computed using OLGA. TCRdb provides this immuneACCESS table in a form limited to in-frame rearrangements. Some clones are lacking; in checked studies, under half of them reflect an unresolved V gene, and why the rest are absent is not known. The V and J calls and clone size were taken over from that table, and D and trimming were inferred from the DNA. Within this sample are around 2,000,000 clones, with about 95% of them counted one time only. Around 1.1% of the sample rests with the top ten.

CD8 naive samples were obtained by positive selection for CCR7 among CD45RO-negative cells, yielding a CD45RA+CCR7+ population from which TemRA cells were excluded. Donors were healthy HIV-negative adults with no recently reported acute infections or vaccinations. Every donor was a Caucasian adult living in Nashville, Tennessee, USA. After blood collection by leukapheresis, PBMCs were isolated using Ficoll-Histopaque density gradient centrifugation and then cryopreserved in the vapor phase of liquid nitrogen. Purity and quantity of every magnetically sorted T cell population were checked by analytical flow cytometry. Genomic DNA was isolated from each sorted fraction and quantified by UV absorbance on a Nanodrop 2000c. The sample taken for sequencing was naive CD8+ T cells sorted from blood. The sample's cell subset or site label is to be understood as: CD45RA+CCR7+. The clonotype originates from a man aged 18 to 29 in good health.

The DNA sequence is TGTGCCAGCAGTCCCCGAGGCTTCTACCCTTACTTC. This encodes CASSPRGFYPYF. The sequence joins TRBV27 to TRBJ2-5, with no reliable assignment of the D segment. From a lookup of the germline V gene (reference sequence), CDR1 and CDR2 are MNHEY and SMNVEV. V gives up 5 bases and J gives up 14 bases, and the segment between their germline ends measures 18 bases. Including cysteine and phenylalanine, the CDR3 has 12 amino acids. Only CDR3 DNA remains: 36 bases, in frame from the first base.